The clone carrying this T cell receptor beta chain has a handful of counts. No antigen is known for it. The data were taken from a study of T cells after yellow fever vaccination. The study's findings and limits: Peak timing came faster in the weaker secondary response, day 5 versus 15. It was a small share of clonotypes that appeared in both CD4 and CD8 compartments.

V was pared by 2 bases and J by 0 bases, with 12 bases of the junction left unmatched. The CDR3 contains 20 residues. The V gene's germline CDR1 is GTSNPN and CDR2 SVGIG (reference sequence). For TCR, cDNA came from 5'RACE template switching, which added a universal primer site and UMIs. TCRdb reanalysed the 5' RACE reads using MiXCR and keeps one entry per CDR3 protein. The table lists about 260,000 distinct CDR3 sequences, 10% to 15% of them singletons. The V call is TRBV30, the J call TRBJ2-1; TRBD2 matches at 14 bases. The sequence came from a young man who received the YFV17D yellow fever vaccine. Sequencing was performed on CD4+ T cells sorted from PBMCs, taken 45 days after the yellow fever booster vaccination. The CDR3 bases are TGTGCCTGGAGTTCCCCGGGACTAGCGGGAGTTTCGAGCTCCTACAATGAGCAGTTCTTC. Amino acid sequence: CAWSSPGLAGVSSSYNEQFF. Variable domain in full (rest from reference TRBV30 and TRBJ2-1): SQTIHQWPATLVQPVGSPLSLECTVEGTSNPNLYWYRQAAGRGLQLLFYSVGIGQISSEVPQNLSASRPQDRQFILSSKKLLLSDSGFYLCAWSSPGLAGVSSSYNEQFFGPGTRLTVL.